The 18 T cell receptor beta chains below come from one sample, sequenced in a study of spatial heterogeneity in lung cancer. General study findings and limits: Counts that tracked tumor mutation counts were those of expanded intratumoral alpha and beta TCRs.

These receptors have no identified antigens. Each CDR3 protein is one row after TCRdb ran MiXCR on the 5' RACE reads. The table shows about 20,000 distinct CDR3 sequences, with approximately 16% occurring only once. Time point noted: sample taken at primary tumor resection. Sequences were derived from lung tumor tissue, sampled at surgery. The source of these receptors is a female donor with early-stage non-small cell lung cancer.

The genes are TRBV12-3 or TRBV12-4 and TRBJ2-5; possible D gene TRBD2, 6 bases. CDR3 size: 13 residues. Trimming cost V 3 bases and J 4 bases, with 9 bases left between them. CDR3 sequence reads: CASSFGGGETQYF. The CDR3 coding sequence is TGTGCCAGCAGTTTCGGGGGTGGAGAGACCCAGTACTTC.

The gene calls are TRBV5-1 and TRBJ2-7; D is possibly TRBD1 (6 bases). The CDR3 consists of 14 residues. Trimming removed 3 bases from V and 0 bases from J, with 10 bases in between. Germline values: CDR1 SGHRS, CDR2 YFSETQ. The CDR3 coding sequence is TGCGCCAGCAGCTCTGACAGGAGCTCCTACGAGCAGTACTTC. It is translated as CASSSDRSSYEQYF.

At least ten counts were recorded for this clonotype. This chain links TRBV20-1 with TRBJ2-1, with D uncertain. The CDR3 has 12 residues. Germline V CDR1 and CDR2: DFQATT, SNEGSKA (reference sequence). V was trimmed by 4 bases and J by 8 bases, leaving 12 bases between them. The CDR3 reads CSATPSRYEQFF. The CDR3 nucleotides read TGCAGTGCTACCCCCTCGCGATATGAGCAGTTCTTC.

This clonotype was seen ten or more times. The rearrangement links TRBV15 to TRBJ1-5; 9 bases agree with TRBD1. The CDR3 totals 18 residues. J gave up 5 bases and V 0 bases, and 11 bases lay outside the gene matches. Per the germline V gene, CDR1 is LNHNV and CDR2 is YYDKDF (reference sequence). CDR3 sequence reads: CATSRDASRTGEYQPQHF. The CDR3, as DNA: TGTGCCACCAGCAGAGATGCAAGCAGGACAGGGGAATATCAGCCCCAGCATTTT.

This clonotype was observed at least ten times. The chain is built from TRBV6-8 and TRBJ2-7, with D tentatively TRBD1 (6 bases). V was shortened by 2 bases and J by 3 bases, with 11 bases between the two germline ends. From germline, CDR1 is MNHGY and CDR2 SAAAGT. The length of the CDR3 is 14 residues. The CDR3 DNA is TGTGCCAGCAGTTACCACCGACAGGTCTACGAGCAGTACTTC. Translation: CASSYHRQVYEQYF.

The chain has TRBV7-3 and TRBJ2-5, with D possibly matching TRBD2 (5 bases). V gave up 2 bases and J gave up 3 bases, with 16 bases separating them. CDR1 is SGHTA, CDR2 FQGTGA, per germline. The CDR3 sequence is 16 residues long. CDR3 DNA sequence: TGTGCCAGCAGCTTAGGGTTAGGGAGTCAGGAAGAGACCCAGTACTTC. Its translation is CASSLGLGSQEETQYF.

The chain joins TRBV12-3 or TRBV12-4 to TRBJ1-1, with unresolved D. The length of the CDR3 is 14 residues. V shed 5 bases and J shed 7 bases, with 17 bases lying between them. The DNA for the CDR3 is TGTGCCAGCAGTCGCTGGACCGGCGCCGGTGAAGCTTTCTTT. The encoded protein is CASSRWTGAGEAFF.

The rearrangement uses TRBV12-3 or TRBV12-4 and TRBJ2-3; 9 nucleotides agree with TRBD2. The CDR3 is made up of 15 amino acids. V lost 6 bases, J lost 5 bases, and 9 bases stayed unmatched. The CDR3 protein is CASRRRAGGQDTQYF. The CDR3 DNA reads as TGTGCCAGCAGGAGGAGGGCGGGAGGGCAAGATACGCAGTATTTT.

This clonotype was recorded many times. The V and J genes are TRBV11-2 and TRBJ2-3; unclear D gene. Germline V gene lookup returns CDR1 SGHAT and CDR2 FQNNGV. This CDR3 region has 11 residues. Trimming removed 4 bases at V and 2 bases at J, with 1 base between. This CDR3 reads CASSSTDTQYF. In DNA form, the CDR3 reads TGTGCCAGCAGCTCCACAGATACGCAGTATTTT.

On this clonotype: One end of the junction varies from germline; a read error may be responsible. CDR3 sequence (DNA): TGTGCTAGCAGTGCCGGGACTAGCGGGAGTGGAGAGCAGTACTTC. Encoded protein: CASSAGTSGSGEQYF. The rearrangement joins TRBV6-1 to TRBJ2-7; TRBD2 aligns across 14 bases. CDR3 length: 15 amino acids. The germline V gene has CDR1 MNHNS and CDR2 SASEGT.

The table lists this clonotype with many counts. The CDR3 DNA follows: TGCAGCATAGCTAGCGGGCCCTACAATGAGCAGTTCTTC. Its translation is CSIASGPYNEQFF. The V and J genes are TRBV29-1 and TRBJ2-1, with 8 nucleotides matching TRBD2. The CDR3 sequence is 13 residues long. V was clipped by 8 bases and J by 2 bases; unmatched bases: 5. Germline V lookup: CDR1 SQVTM, CDR2 ANQGSEA.

The V call is TRBV19, the J call TRBJ2-3; tentatively, D is TRBD1 (6 bases). The CDR3 has 15 residues. In germline, CDR1 is LNHDA, CDR2 SQIVND (reference sequence). The V and J ends lost 5 bases and 2 bases respectively, with 14 bases between them. The CDR3 reads CASSLGAVSTDTQYF. CDR3 coding DNA: TGTGCCAGTAGTTTGGGGGCGGTCTCCACAGATACGCAGTATTTT.

This clonotype counts as large. This rearrangement joins TRBV5-1 to TRBJ2-7; weak D call: TRBD1 (6 bases). Per germline, CDR1 SGHRS and CDR2 YFSETQ. CDR3 size: 14 residues. V was shortened by 4 bases and J by 2 bases, with 13 bases between the two germline ends. CDR3 in DNA: TGCGCCAGCAGCACCGGGACACTCACCTACGAGCAGTACTTC. Translated, it gives CASSTGTLTYEQYF.

This clonotype was detected ten times or more. V is TRBV4-2 and J is TRBJ2-3; 13 nucleotides align to TRBD2. The V gene end was trimmed by 0 bases and the J gene end by 8 bases; junction bases not matched to a gene: 14. The CDR3 covers 19 residues. From germline, CDR1 is LGHNA and CDR2 YNFKEQ. DNA for the CDR3: TGTGCCAGCAGCCAAGATTTGACTAGCGGGAGGACAAGCTTCAGTACGCAGTATTTT. Translated, it gives CASSQDLTSGRTSFSTQYF.

In this sample, this clonotype turned up many times. The genes are TRBV20-1 and TRBJ2-5; D remains unclear. The CDR3 is made up of 12 amino acids. From germline, CDR1 is DFQATT and CDR2 SNEGSKA (reference sequence). V was pared by 3 bases and J by 5 bases, with 10 bases between. The CDR3 coding sequence is TGCAGTGCTAGTACGGCGGTTGAGACCCAGTACTTC. Translating gives CSASTAVETQYF.

This clonotype appeared a few times. The V call is TRBV12-3 or TRBV12-4, the J call TRBJ2-7, with D possibly being TRBD2 (6 bases). The CDR3 is 13 residues long. V was shortened by 3 bases and J by 3 bases, with 9 bases between the two germline ends. Here the CDR3 DNA reads TGTGCCAGCAGTTTCGAGGGAGGCTACGAGCAGTACTTC. This gives the protein CASSFEGGYEQYF.

This clonotype has only a few counts. V is TRBV7-9 and J is TRBJ2-1, with TRBD2 identical over 8 bases. The CDR3 contains 18 residues. Trimming took 2 bases from V and 4 from J; bases not matched to a gene: 13. CDR1 is SEHNR and CDR2 is FQNEAQ in the germline V gene (reference sequence). CDR3 loop: CASSLRSGSRWVYNEQFF. The DNA for the CDR3 is TGTGCCAGCAGCTTAAGGAGCGGGAGCCGATGGGTATACAATGAGCAGTTCTTC.

This chain uses TRBV3-1 with TRBJ2-1, with 9 bases that match TRBD2. V dropped 7 bases and J dropped 5; count of bases not matched to a gene: 6. Germline lookup yields CDR1 LGHDT and CDR2 YNNKEL (reference sequence). CDR3 size: 14 residues. Here the CDR3 reads CASTASGIHNEQFF. The DNA for the CDR3 is TGTGCCAGCACGGCTAGCGGGATCCACAATGAGCAGTTCTTC.